These 8 T cell receptor beta chains were all obtained from the same sample, sequenced in a study of long-term antiretroviral therapy in people with HIV. Run at survey level, the immunoSEQ assay was version v3.0. This table comes from immunoSEQ multiplex PCR, and its TCRdb copy is limited to in-frame clones, with some not included. The sample yields around 19,000 clones, approximately 79% seen once. This specimen consisted of unsorted PBMCs, obtained at the start of antiretroviral therapy. These TCRs come from a man aged 25-40 years with HIV.

This rearrangement joins TRBV5-8 to TRBJ1-5; D ambiguous. The germline V gene has CDR1 SGHTS and CDR2 YDEGEE. CDR3 length equals 15 residues. Trimming took 1 base from V and 6 from J, leaving 14 bases between them. The CDR3 is CASSLSPDSVQPQHF. The CDR3 DNA reads TGTGCCAGCAGCTTGTCCCCTGACTCTGTTCAGCCCCAGCATTTT.

Here the CDR3 reads CASSELQGSTGELFF. The CDR3 region has the DNA TGTGCCAGCAGTGAACTACAGGGGTCGACCGGGGAGCTGTTTTTT. The V gene is TRBV6-1, the J gene TRBJ2-2; 7 bases are a match to TRBD1. The CDR3 sequence is 15 residues long. CDR1 is MNHNS, CDR2 SASEGT, per germline. Trimming removed 2 bases from V and 5 bases from J; junction bases left unmatched: 5.

The gene calls are TRBV6-1 and TRBJ2-7; D gene uncertain. In germline, CDR1 is MNHNS, CDR2 SASEGT. The CDR3 covers 16 residues. V gave up 3 bases and J gave up 1 base, with 16 bases separating them. In DNA form, the CDR3 reads TGTGCCAGCAGTGACGTACGGATGGGAAGTTCCTACGAGCAGTACTTC. Translated: CASSDVRMGSSYEQYF.

This clone has a single count. The CDR3 DNA sequence: TGTGCCAGCAGCCCCGTAGGGGGGGCCAGCTACAATGAGCAGTTCTTC. It encodes CASSPVGGASYNEQFF. The gene calls are TRBV13 and TRBJ2-1; TRBD2 might be the D (7 bases). Trimming removed 5 bases at V and 3 bases at J, with 17 bases between. This CDR3 spans 16 amino acids. Looked up from germline, CDR1 is PRHDT and CDR2 is FYEKMQ (reference sequence).

This CDR3 is CASSPYGGGWTEAFF. The CDR3 bases are TGTGCCAGTAGTCCCTACGGGGGCGGGTGGACTGAAGCTTTCTTT. This chain links TRBV19 with TRBJ1-1; the D gene is possibly TRBD1 (6 bases). Germline CDR1 and CDR2: LNHDA and SQIVND (reference sequence). This CDR3 has 15 amino acids. V was clipped by 5 bases and J by 5 bases, with 18 bases between them.

The chain links TRBV5-4 to TRBJ1-3; D uncertain. Deletions cut 1 base from V and 4 bases from J, with 3 bases between. From germline, CDR1 is SGHNT and CDR2 YYREEE (reference sequence). The CDR3 is 12 residues long. The CDR3: CASSLRGNTIYF. The DNA of the CDR3 is TGTGCCAGCAGCTTGAGGGGAAACACCATATATTTT.

The chain recombines TRBV6-5 with TRBJ2-1; TRBD2 is a possible D gene (6 bases). This CDR3 is 13 amino acids long. Trimming stripped 4 bases from V and 5 bases from J, with 9 bases between. Germline loops: CDR1 MNHEY, CDR2 SVGAGI. CDR3 sequence (DNA): TGTGCCAGCAGTTTTACGGGGGACAATGAGCAGTTCTTC. This gives the protein CASSFTGDNEQFF.

This clone was seen only once. The J gene is TRBJ2-3, the V gene TRBV7-6, with 7 nucleotides matching TRBD2. The germline V gene has CDR1 SGHVS and CDR2 FNYEAQ. Trimming took 4 bases from V and 4 from J; bases not matched to a gene: 2. The CDR3 extends over 13 amino acids. Written as DNA, the CDR3 is TGTGCCAGCAGCTGGGGGGGGTCAGATACGCAGTATTTT. Translating gives CASSWGGSDTQYF.